This note documents a single TCR beta chain sequence. The data are from a study of T-cell memory formation after mild COVID-19. Germline V gene sequence: CDR1 SGHTA, CDR2 FQGNSA. CDR3 length: 16 amino acids. V dropped 5 bases and J dropped 2; count of bases not matched to a gene: 9. TCRdb itself ran the 5' RACE reads through MiXCR, one entry per CDR3 protein. The sample yields about 340,000 distinct CDR3 sequences, over 10% seen once. V and J are TRBV7-2 and TRBJ2-3; 8 bases fit TRBD2. This clonotype originated in a man between 18 and 29 years old who had mild COVID-19 (a few samples of this study predate the infection). Cell type and time point are not known. The sample was PBMCs or a T cell subset sorted from them (not recorded which). CDR3 in DNA: TGTGCCAGCAGCGTACTTAGCGGGACTACCACAGATACGCAGTATTTT. It codes for CASSVLSGTTTDTQYF.